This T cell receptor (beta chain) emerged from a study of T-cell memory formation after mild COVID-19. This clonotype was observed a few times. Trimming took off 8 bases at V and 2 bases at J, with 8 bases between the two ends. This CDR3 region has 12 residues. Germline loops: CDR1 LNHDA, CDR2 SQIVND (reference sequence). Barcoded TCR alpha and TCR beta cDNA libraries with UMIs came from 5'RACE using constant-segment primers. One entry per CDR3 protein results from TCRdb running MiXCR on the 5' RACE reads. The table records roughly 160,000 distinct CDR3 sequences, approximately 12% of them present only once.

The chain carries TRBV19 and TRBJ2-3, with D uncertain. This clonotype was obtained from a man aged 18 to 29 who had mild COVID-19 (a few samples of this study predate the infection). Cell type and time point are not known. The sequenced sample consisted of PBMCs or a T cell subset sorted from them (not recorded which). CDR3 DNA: TGTGCCAGTTCTCAGATCACAGATACGCAGTATTTT. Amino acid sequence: CASSQITDTQYF.